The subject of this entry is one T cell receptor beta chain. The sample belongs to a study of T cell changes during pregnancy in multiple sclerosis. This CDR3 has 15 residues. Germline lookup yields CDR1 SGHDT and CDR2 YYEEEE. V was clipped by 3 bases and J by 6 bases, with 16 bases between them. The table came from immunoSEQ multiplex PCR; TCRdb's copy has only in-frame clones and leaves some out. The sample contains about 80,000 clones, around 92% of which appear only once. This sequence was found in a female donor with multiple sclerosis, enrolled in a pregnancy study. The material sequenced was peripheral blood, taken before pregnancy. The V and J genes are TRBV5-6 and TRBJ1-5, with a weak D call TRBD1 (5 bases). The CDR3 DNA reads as TGTGCCAGCAGCTACGGACCAGGGTTTGGTCAGCCCCAGCATTTT. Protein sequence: CASSYGPGFGQPQHF.